Each of the 32 T cell receptor beta chains below was sequenced from the same sample in a study of beta chain features in type 1 diabetes. General study findings and limits: Moderate but significant shortening of TCRB CDR3s was recorded in all four CD4+ subsets from Type 1 diabetes patients.

Expressed TCRB transcripts were sequenced because the entire RNA isolate underwent reverse transcription. The data were produced by immunoSEQ multiplex PCR, yet TCRdb's version contains in-frame clones alone and is incomplete. Among 150,000 to 200,000 clones listed, around 63% were seen once. The antigens these receptors bind are not known. The specimen sequenced was naive CD4+ T cells from blood. Every receptor here comes from a man aged 25-45 years with type 1 diabetes.

About this clone: The junction and the germline gene differ at one end; a read error may be behind it. The chain joins TRBV7-7 to TRBJ2-1, with 10 bases that match TRBD1. The CDR3 totals 14 residues. CDR1 and CDR2 (germline): SSHAT, FNYEAQ (reference sequence). The CDR3 coding sequence is TGTGCTAGCAGCTCTAGGACAGGGGGCAATGAGCAGTTCTTC. Translation gives CASSSRTGGNEQFF.

The chain joins TRBV25-1 to TRBJ2-1; no clear D gene. V lost 5 bases and J lost 7, with 15 bases in between. This CDR3 spans 14 amino acids. From germline, CDR1 is MGHDK and CDR2 SYGVNS. The CDR3 region is CASSLTTGPNEQFF. The CDR3 DNA follows: TGTGCCAGCAGTCTAACGACGGGTCCGAATGAGCAGTTCTTC.

This clone was counted between two and nine times. This sequence joins TRBV29-1 and TRBJ2-1, with TRBD2 matching over 10 bases. The CDR3 runs 18 residues. After removal of 0 bases from V and 1 base from J, the junction contained 9 bases not matched to a gene. Germline V CDR1 and CDR2: SQVTM, ANQGSEA. CDR3 DNA: TGCAGCGTTGAAGATCCGTCGGAGCGGGGGGGATCCTACAATGAGCAGTTCTTC. Its protein product is CSVEDPSERGGSYNEQFF.

This chain uses TRBV9 with TRBJ2-1, with a possible D match to TRBD1 (5 bases). This CDR3 has 15 residues. Trimming took 0 bases from V and 4 from J, leaving 11 bases between them. CDR1 and CDR2 from the germline V gene are SGDLS and YYNGEE. CDR3 DNA sequence: TGTGCCAGCAGCGTAGGTCAGGGATTATACAATGAGCAGTTCTTC. Its protein product is CASSVGQGLYNEQFF.

The chain employs TRBV5-1 and TRBJ2-5; D is possibly TRBD1 (5 bases). Trimming removed 1 base at V and 1 base at J, with 8 bases between. Germline lookup yields CDR1 SGHRS and CDR2 YFSETQ. The CDR3 runs to 14 residues. CDR3 loop: CASSLMGPQETQYF. The CDR3 DNA is TGCGCCAGCAGCTTGATGGGGCCCCAAGAGACCCAGTACTTC. The full variable domain, with the rest looked up from reference TRBV5-1 and TRBJ2-5, is KAGVTQTPRYLIKTRGQQVTLSCSPISGHRSVSWYQQTPGQGLQFLFEYFSETQRNKGNFPGRFSGRQFSNSRSEMNVSTLELGDSALYLCASSLMGPQETQYFGPGTRLLVL.

This chain connects TRBV23-1 to TRBJ2-7; no definite D call. TRBV23-1 is noted as an ORF with a role that remains uncertain. V lost 3 bases and J lost 3, with 9 bases in between. This CDR3 contains 13 residues. The CDR3 nucleotides read TGCGCCAGCAGTCATTGCGACGGCTACGAGCAGTACTTC. This sequence encodes CASSHCDGYEQYF.

This clone was seen only a few times. J is TRBJ1-4 and V is TRBV30; D not certain. CDR3 length: 13 residues. The V and J ends lost 6 bases and 0 bases respectively, with 8 bases between them. The germline V gene has CDR1 GTSNPN and CDR2 SVGIG (reference sequence). The CDR3 DNA is TGTGCCTGTTCCCATGCAACTAATGAAAAACTGTTTTTT. This sequence encodes CACSHATNEKLFF.

V usage is TRBV7-2 and J usage is TRBJ2-7; D remains unclear. V was pared by 2 bases and J by 0 bases, with 8 bases between. CDR3 length equals 14 residues. Per germline, CDR1 SGHTA and CDR2 FQGNSA. This chain's CDR3 is CASSLSASSYEQYF. For the CDR3, the DNA is TGTGCCAGCAGCTTATCGGCGAGCTCCTACGAGCAGTACTTC.

In its sample, this clone was seen a few times. The J gene is TRBJ2-3, the V gene TRBV9; D might be TRBD1 or TRBD2, each matching 5 bases. The CDR3 is made up of 14 amino acids. Germline assignment: CDR1 SGDLS and CDR2 YYNGEE. V lost 4 bases to trimming and J lost 2 bases, with 11 bases between them. The CDR3 loop is CASSPRDPTDTQYF. The DNA of the CDR3 is TGTGCCAGCAGCCCAAGGGACCCCACAGATACGCAGTATTTT.

The gene calls are TRBV29-1 and TRBJ2-1; maybe TRBD1 (5 bases). CDR3 size: 14 residues. CDR1 is SQVTM and CDR2 is ANQGSEA in the germline V gene. V lost 0 bases and J lost 7, with 13 bases in between. CDR3 amino acids: CSVEDRRVGNEQFF. The CDR3 coding sequence is TGCAGCGTTGAAGATCGCAGGGTCGGAAATGAGCAGTTCTTC.

The gene calls are TRBV5-4 and TRBJ2-7; unclear D gene. Germline assignment: CDR1 SGHNT and CDR2 YYREEE (reference sequence). The CDR3 extends over 12 amino acids. Trimming stripped 2 bases from V and 5 bases from J, with 8 bases between. The CDR3, as DNA: TGTGCCAGCAGCTTAATCTGGGACGAGCAGTACTTC. Its protein product is CASSLIWDEQYF.

This clone was counted once. The chain has TRBV11-3 and TRBJ2-3, with 8 bases matching TRBD2. Trimming took 1 base from V and 0 from J; bases not matched to a gene: 0. The germline gives CDR1 SGHNT, CDR2 YENEEA. The CDR3 contains 15 residues. The CDR3 loop is CASSLVAGSTDTQYF. As DNA, the CDR3 is TGTGCCAGCAGCTTAGTAGCGGGGAGCACAGATACGCAGTATTTT.

Only a few counts were recorded for this clone. This chain uses TRBV7-2 with TRBJ2-1; D assignment may be TRBD1 or TRBD2 (6 bases each). CDR1 is SGHTA and CDR2 is FQGNSA in the germline V gene. This CDR3 is 13 amino acids long. The V end lost 5 bases, the J end lost 8 bases, and 13 bases lay between the germline ends. The CDR3 nucleotides read TGTGCCAGCAGCCCGGCAGGGGAGGATGAGCAGTTCTTC. It yields the protein CASSPAGEDEQFF.

The gene calls are TRBV5-4 and TRBJ2-5; 9 bases agree with TRBD2. CDR3 length: 16 residues. The germline V gene has CDR1 SGHNT and CDR2 YYREEE (reference sequence). V shed 0 bases and J 1 base; nucleotides not matched to a gene: 4. CDR3 amino acids: CASSLGLAGIQETQYF. The DNA for the CDR3 is TGTGCCAGCAGCTTGGGGCTAGCGGGGATCCAAGAGACCCAGTACTTC.

The V gene is TRBV30, the J gene TRBJ2-3; D might be TRBD2 (6 bases). V was cut by 0 bases and J by 4 bases, with 11 bases left in between. Germline lookup yields CDR1 GTSNPN and CDR2 SVGIG (reference sequence). CDR3 length: 14 residues. For the CDR3, the DNA is TGTGCCTGGAGTGTATACGGGGGAGCAGATACGCAGTATTTT. Translation: CAWSVYGGADTQYF.

This rearrangement joins TRBV30 to TRBJ2-6, with TRBD1 matching 8 bases. Germline CDR1 reads GTSNPN; CDR2 reads SVGIG (reference sequence). J was trimmed by 2 bases and V by 1 base; bases with no gene match: 1. CDR3 length: 15 amino acids. The CDR3 DNA sequence: TGTGCCTGGAGTGCACAGGGGGCTGGGGCCAACGTCCTGACTTTC. It codes for CAWSAQGAGANVLTF.

The rearrangement joins TRBV5-1 to TRBJ2-6; 7 nucleotides align to TRBD1. The CDR3 has 15 residues. From germline, CDR1 is SGHRS and CDR2 YFSETQ. Trimming at V came to 4 bases and at J to 1 base, leaving 2 bases not matched to a gene. The CDR3 sequence: CASSPGQSGANVLTF. In DNA form, the CDR3 reads TGCGCCAGCAGCCCGGGACAGTCTGGGGCCAACGTCCTGACTTTC.

The V call is TRBV15, the J call TRBJ2-5, with 8 nucleotides matching TRBD2. The V and J ends lost 1 base and 2 bases, in that order; junction bases with no gene match: 3. The CDR3 covers 15 residues. Germline V lookup: CDR1 LNHNV, CDR2 YYDKDF (reference sequence). CDR3 in DNA: TGTGCCACCAGCAGAGGAGTAGCGGGACAAGAGACCCAGTACTTC. Its translation is CATSRGVAGQETQYF. Full variable domain (missing parts from reference TRBV15 and TRBJ2-5): DAMVIQNPRYQVTQFGKPVTLSCSQTLNHNVMYWYQQKSSQAPKLLFHYYDKDFNNEADTPDNFQSRRPNTSFCFLDIRSPGLGDTAMYLCATSRGVAGQETQYFGPGTRLLVL.

The chain is built from TRBV29-1 and TRBJ2-3, with a weak D call TRBD2 (5 bases). The CDR3 is 13 amino acids. V lost 2 bases and J 6 bases, leaving 12 bases between the germline ends. Germline loops: CDR1 SQVTM, CDR2 ANQGSEA. This CDR3 is CSVEFGIGDTQYF. The CDR3 DNA follows: TGCAGCGTTGAATTCGGGATCGGGGATACGCAGTATTTT.

The J gene is TRBJ1-1, the V gene TRBV9; 10 bases are a match to TRBD1. Trimming removed 0 bases from V and 3 bases from J; junction bases left unmatched: 5. The CDR3 extends over 16 amino acids. Germline CDR1 is SGDLS and CDR2 is YYNGEE. In nucleotides, the CDR3 is TGTGCCAGCAGCGTAGCTTCAGGACAGGGGGACACTGAAGCTTTCTTT. Translation: CASSVASGQGDTEAFF.

The chain combines TRBV20-1 with TRBJ1-4; D is unresolved. V lost 6 bases and J lost 15, with 17 bases in between. This CDR3 contains 11 residues. The germline gives CDR1 DFQATT, CDR2 SNEGSKA (reference sequence). CDR3 sequence: CSARTNHAVFF. The DNA for the CDR3 is TGCAGTGCCAGGACTAATCATGCGGTGTTTTTT.

This sequence joins TRBV29-1 and TRBJ2-5, with 8 bases matching TRBD2. The CDR3 loop spans 13 amino acids. From germline, CDR1 is SQVTM and CDR2 ANQGSEA. The V segment lost 4 bases and the J segment 1 base; nucleotides outside the gene matches: 2. The CDR3 region has the DNA TGCAGCGTTGGACTAGCGCTCCAAGAGACCCAGTACTTC. It codes for CSVGLALQETQYF.

The V gene is TRBV9, the J gene TRBJ2-3, with 12 bases fitting TRBD2. The CDR3 runs to 16 residues. V lost 3 bases, J lost 2 bases, and 4 bases stayed unmatched. CDR1 is SGDLS, CDR2 YYNGEE, per germline. Written as DNA, the CDR3 is TGTGCCAGCAGCGCCCGACTAGCGGGAGTCACAGATACGCAGTATTTT. This translates into CASSARLAGVTDTQYF. Full variable domain (remainder filled in from reference TRBV9 and TRBJ2-3): DSGVTQTPKHLITATGQRVTLRCSPRSGDLSVYWYQQSLDQGLQFLIQYYNGEERAKGNILERFSAQQFPDLHSELNLSSLELGDSALYFCASSARLAGVTDTQYFGPGTRLTVL.

The rearrangement links TRBV10-3 to TRBJ2-7; 8 bases line up with TRBD1. Trimming at V came to 7 bases and at J to 6 bases, leaving 2 bases not matched to a gene. Germline V gene sequence: CDR1 ENHRY, CDR2 SYGVKD. The CDR3 spans 11 residues. CDR3 amino acids: CAITDRGEQYF. The CDR3 region has the DNA TGTGCCATCACTGACAGGGGCGAGCAGTACTTC.

The gene calls are TRBV7-2 and TRBJ2-1; D not resolved. CDR1 is SGHTA and CDR2 is FQGNSA in the germline V gene. The CDR3 runs 11 residues. Trimming cost V 5 bases and J 5 bases, with 4 bases left between them. CDR3 region: CASSQHNEQFF. The DNA for the CDR3 is TGTGCCAGCAGCCAGCACAATGAGCAGTTCTTC.

The V and J genes are TRBV11-2 and TRBJ2-3; D is unclear. CDR3 size: 14 residues. Trimming took 5 bases from V and 1 from J, leaving 10 bases between them. Germline V gene lookup returns CDR1 SGHAT and CDR2 FQNNGV. The CDR3 nucleotides read TGTGCCAGCAGCCCACTAAGGGGCACAGATACGCAGTATTTT. It encodes CASSPLRGTDTQYF.

This clone was counted only a few times. The chain has TRBV2 and TRBJ2-1, with D unclear. V shed 7 bases and J shed 10 bases, with 14 bases lying between them. From germline, CDR1 is SNHLY and CDR2 FYNNEI. The CDR3 totals 12 residues. The CDR3 reads CASTPRSREQFF. CDR3 nucleotides: TGTGCCAGCACCCCCAGATCTCGGGAGCAGTTCTTC.

This clone was counted between two and nine times. The chain combines TRBV30 with TRBJ2-3; D is undetermined. This CDR3 has 11 residues. Trimming removed 0 bases at V and 3 bases at J, with 1 base between. Germline V gene data show CDR1 as GTSNPN and CDR2 as SVGIG (reference sequence). The CDR3 is CAWSVTDTQYF. For the CDR3, the DNA is TGTGCCTGGAGTGTAACAGATACGCAGTATTTT.

The sample holds a few counts of this clone. The chain links TRBV15 to TRBJ2-4, with unresolved D. V lost 4 bases and J 0 bases, leaving 13 bases between the germline ends. There are 16 residues in the CDR3. Germline CDR1 and CDR2: LNHNV and YYDKDF (reference sequence). The CDR3 nucleotides read TGTGCCACCAGCACAAGGACGGATCTAGCCAAAAACATTCAGTACTTC. Encoded protein: CATSTRTDLAKNIQYF.

The chain has TRBV30 and TRBJ2-7; 9 bases are shared with TRBD2. V trimming: 7 bases; J trimming: 7 bases; junction bases outside the gene matches: 8. Looked up from germline, CDR1 is GTSNPN and CDR2 is SVGIG (reference sequence). This CDR3 region has 12 residues. CDR3 in DNA: TGTGCCTCGGCGTGGCTAGCGGGAGAGCAGTACTTC. This sequence encodes CASAWLAGEQYF.

The chain has TRBV29-1 and TRBJ2-7; D is possibly TRBD1 (5 bases). CDR1 is SQVTM and CDR2 is ANQGSEA in the germline V gene. The CDR3 is made up of 13 amino acids. V was clipped by 7 bases and J by 4 bases, with 17 bases between them. The DNA of the CDR3 is TGCAGCGCCTCCCGAAGTGGACATTACGAGCAGTACTTC. Its protein product is CSASRSGHYEQYF.

This clone was detected only a few times. This chain uses TRBV4-3 with TRBJ1-5; no definite D call. This CDR3 comprises 15 residues. Trimming stripped 0 bases from V and 3 bases from J, with 9 bases between. Germline V gene data show CDR1 as LGHNA and CDR2 as YSLEER. CDR3 region: CASSQDSGINQPQHF. The CDR3 nucleotides are TGCGCCAGCAGCCAAGACAGTGGTATCAATCAGCCCCAGCATTTT.